This TCR beta chain was sequenced during a study of early T cells in non-severe SARS-CoV-2 infection. Study-wide background: Whole-blood bulk RNA, unsorted, was sequenced, and chains were unpaired. Study-level results: Private and CD4 specificities were missed by VDJdb matching, skewed to anti-spike CD8.

Between the trimmed V and J ends, which lost 5 bases and 8 bases, there was a span of 20 bases. Germline V gene sequence: CDR1 SNHLY, CDR2 FYNNEI. The CDR3 contains 15 residues. This clonotype was observed at least ten times. No antigen is known for it. Individual cDNA molecules were tagged with unique molecular identifiers, the study reported. TCRdb ran MiXCR on the 5' RACE reads and lists one entry per CDR3 protein. Of tens of thousands of distinct CDR3 sequences in the sample, 5.8% were seen once. Sequenced input: whole blood. This receptor was identified in an adult who was a healthcare worker with PCR-confirmed SARS-CoV-2 infection or an uninfected control (not recorded which). The chain recombines TRBV2 with TRBJ2-3, with D perhaps being TRBD1 or TRBD2 (5 bases each). CDR3 protein: CASSPKGPGITTQYF. CDR3 nucleotides: TGTGCCAGCAGTCCTAAGGGACCGGGAATAACTACGCAGTATTTT.